These 26 T cell receptor beta chains were sequenced from one sample in a study of long-term antiretroviral therapy in people with HIV. The run of the v3.0 immunoSEQ assay was at survey level. The table came from immunoSEQ multiplex PCR; TCRdb's copy has only in-frame clones and leaves some out. Of approximately 24,000 clones detected, around 88% appear once; the ten largest clones hold around 5.6%. The material sequenced was unsorted PBMCs, taken around 4.5 years after starting antiretroviral therapy. The receptors were gathered from a man aged 25 to 40 with HIV.

This clone was detected once. The CDR3 loop reads CARGWRAGVLQFF. CDR3 DNA sequence: TGTGCCAGAGGCTGGAGAGCGGGAGTGCTGCAGTTCTTC. V is TRBV5-3 and J is TRBJ2-1, with 8 bases fitting TRBD2. TRBV5-3 is given ORF status, its function remaining uncertain. Trimming took 7 bases from V and 12 from J; bases not matched to a gene: 12. This CDR3 spans 13 amino acids.

With respect to this clone: At one end, the junction sequence differs from germline, possibly due to a read error. V usage is TRBV29-1 and J usage is TRBJ2-1; no clear D. Germline CDR1 SQVTM, CDR2 ANQGSEA. The CDR3 loop spans 12 amino acids. In nucleotides, the CDR3 is TGCAGCGTAGAAGATATGGGTAGAACCCAGTTCTTC. It encodes CSVEDMGRTQFF.

This clone was found a few times. This sequence joins TRBV9 and TRBJ2-2; 7 nucleotides line up with TRBD2. Per germline, CDR1 SGDLS and CDR2 YYNGEE. This CDR3 contains 15 residues. V trimming: 4 bases; J trimming: 6 bases; junction bases outside the gene matches: 9. This CDR3 is CASSPQGGVSGELFF. CDR3 nucleotides: TGTGCCAGCAGCCCTCAGGGAGGGGTGTCCGGGGAGCTGTTTTTT.

This clone is a singleton in its sample. The chain is built from TRBV5-5 and TRBJ2-7; unclear D gene. V gave up 2 bases and J gave up 4 bases, with 19 bases separating them. The CDR3 sequence is 16 residues long. CDR1 SGHKS and CDR2 YYEKEE come from the germline V gene (reference sequence). The CDR3 region has the DNA TGTGCCAGCAGCTTTGGGTATCACCTCTCGCCGTACGAGCAGTACTTC. It encodes CASSFGYHLSPYEQYF.

The CDR3 sequence: CASSIIREGFGELFF. The CDR3, as DNA: TGTGCCAGTAGTATAATCCGGGAGGGCTTCGGGGAGCTGTTTTTT. The chain carries TRBV19 and TRBJ2-2; 8 nucleotides align to TRBD2. Germline-derived CDR1 and CDR2 are LNHDA and SQIVND (reference sequence). CDR3 length: 15 amino acids. V trimming: 2 bases; J trimming: 7 bases; junction bases outside the gene matches: 6.

This clone was found a few times. J is TRBJ2-7 and V is TRBV10-3; possibly TRBD2 for D (5 bases). The CDR3 length is 13 residues. V lost 6 bases and J lost 4, with 13 bases in between. Germline values: CDR1 ENHRY, CDR2 SYGVKD. CDR3 in amino acids: CAISRTGEYEQYF. Written as DNA, the CDR3 is TGTGCCATCAGCCGAACTGGGGAGTACGAGCAGTACTTC.

The rearrangement links TRBV27 to TRBJ1-6; no clear D gene. Germline-derived CDR1 and CDR2 are MNHEY and SMNVEV (reference sequence). CDR3 length: 15 amino acids. V was cut by 3 bases and J by 0 bases, with 6 bases left in between. The CDR3 spells CASSLSSSYNSPLHF. DNA of the CDR3: TGTGCCAGCAGTTTGTCGAGCTCCTATAATTCACCCCTCCACTTT.

The chain has TRBV6-5 and TRBJ2-7; 8 bases align to TRBD2. The V gene end was trimmed by 4 bases and the J gene end by 4 bases; junction bases not matched to a gene: 6. CDR1 MNHEY and CDR2 SVGAGI come from the germline V gene. CDR3 length: 14 amino acids. The CDR3 DNA is TGTGCCAGCAGTTTCGGCGGGGGGTTTTACGAGCAGTACTTC. Its translation: CASSFGGGFYEQYF.

The chain combines TRBV6-5 with TRBJ1-1; no firm D call. Germline V gene sequence: CDR1 MNHEY, CDR2 SVGAGI. The CDR3 runs 13 residues. The V end was cut by 6 bases, the J end by 1 base, with 9 bases between. The CDR3 nucleotides are TGTGCCAGCAGCCTAAAATGGAACACTGAAGCTTTCTTT. It yields the protein CASSLKWNTEAFF.

The V and J genes are TRBV7-9 and TRBJ1-4; the D gene is possibly TRBD1 (6 bases). The CDR3 consists of 14 residues. Germline V gene data show CDR1 as SEHNR and CDR2 as FQNEAQ (reference sequence). Trimming removed 6 bases at V and 3 bases at J, with 11 bases between. CDR3 nucleotide sequence: TGTGCCAGCAGACCCGGGGGCTCTAATGAAAAACTGTTTTTT. Translating gives CASRPGGSNEKLFF.

V and J are TRBV29-1 and TRBJ1-1; D is unresolved. Trimming pared 3 bases from V and 5 bases from J, leaving 7 bases between. CDR3 size: 11 residues. The V gene's germline CDR1 is SQVTM and CDR2 ANQGSEA. CDR3 sequence reads: CSVDGVTEAFF. CDR3 in DNA: TGCAGCGTTGATGGGGTTACTGAAGCTTTCTTT.

With respect to this clone: One junction end disagrees with the germline gene, perhaps due to a read error. The J gene is TRBJ2-3, the V gene TRBV30, with D possibly matching TRBD2 (5 bases). In germline, CDR1 is GTSNPN, CDR2 SVGIG (reference sequence). The CDR3 contains 13 residues. The CDR3 loop is CAWCVGVTDTQYF. The CDR3 nucleotides read TGTGCCTGGTGTGTGGGAGTCACAGATACGCAGTATTTT. Looking up the rest from reference TRBV30 and TRBJ2-3 gives the full variable domain: SQTIHQWPATLVQPVGSPLSLECTVEGTSNPNLYWYRQAAGRGLQLLFYSVGIGQISSEVPQNLSASRPQDRQFILSSKKLLLSDSGFYLCAWCVGVTDTQYFGPGTRLTVL.

This clone showed up just once. At one of its ends the junction is not consistent with the germline gene, which may arise from a read error. V and J are TRBV6-4 and TRBJ2-3; TRBD2 aligns across 8 bases. The CDR3 is 15 amino acids. Germline lookup yields CDR1 MRHNA and CDR2 SNTAGT. The DNA for the CDR3 is TGTGCCAGCAGTTACTCGGGGGGGGCGGGAGATACGCAGTATTTT. This translates into CASSYSGGAGDTQYF.

This chain uses TRBV7-9 with TRBJ2-3, with 7 bases identical to TRBD2. This CDR3 spans 14 amino acids. The V gene end was trimmed by 0 bases and the J gene end by 6 bases; junction bases not matched to a gene: 3. Germline lookup yields CDR1 SEHNR and CDR2 FQNEAQ (reference sequence). The CDR3 loop is CASSLAGRLDTQYF. In DNA, the CDR3 is TGTGCCAGCAGCTTAGCCGGGAGGCTCGATACGCAGTATTTT.

The chain combines TRBV11-2 with TRBJ1-2; D uncertain. The V end lost 3 bases, the J end lost 4 bases, and 3 bases lay between the germline ends. Germline CDR1 is SGHAT and CDR2 is FQNNGV. The length of the CDR3 is 11 residues. The chain's CDR3 is CASSFGYGYTF. The CDR3 DNA is TGTGCCAGCAGCTTTGGCTATGGCTACACCTTC.

The chain recombines TRBV2 with TRBJ2-3, with D tentatively TRBD2 (6 bases). The CDR3 totals 19 residues. Germline V gene sequence: CDR1 SNHLY, CDR2 FYNNEI. V was cut by 2 bases and J by 4 bases, with 25 bases left in between. CDR3 residues: CASSEWAARSSEEADTQYF. In nucleotides, the CDR3 is TGTGCCAGCAGTGAATGGGCGGCGAGGTCTAGCGAAGAAGCAGATACGCAGTATTTT.

The chain couples TRBV9 to TRBJ2-2, with D possibly being TRBD1 (6 bases). Germline V gene data show CDR1 as SGDLS and CDR2 as YYNGEE. Trimming removed 1 base from V and 0 bases from J, with 13 bases in between. The CDR3 consists of 17 residues. The CDR3 sequence is CASSVQQGYPNTGELFF. The CDR3 nucleotides are TGTGCCAGCAGCGTACAACAGGGTTACCCGAACACCGGGGAGCTGTTTTTT.

The chain is built from TRBV2 and TRBJ1-1; tentatively, D is TRBD1 (5 bases). Germline CDR1 and CDR2: SNHLY and FYNNEI. V lost 0 bases and J 4 bases, leaving 9 bases between the germline ends. This CDR3 is 14 amino acids long. CDR3 region: CASSEAQGFTEAFF. As DNA, the CDR3 is TGTGCCAGCAGTGAAGCGCAGGGTTTCACTGAAGCTTTCTTT.

This sequence joins TRBV13 and TRBJ1-3; D remains ambiguous. V lost 0 bases and J lost 4, with 1 base in between. From germline, CDR1 is PRHDT and CDR2 FYEKMQ (reference sequence). The length of the CDR3 is 12 residues. CDR3 protein: CASSLGGNTIYF. The CDR3 region has the DNA TGTGCCAGCAGCTTAGGAGGAAACACCATATATTTT.

The gene calls are TRBV28 and TRBJ1-3; D gene uncertain. Germline loops: CDR1 MDHEN, CDR2 SYDVKM. The CDR3 loop spans 15 amino acids. Trimming removed 5 bases at V and 3 bases at J, with 14 bases between. CDR3 loop: CASSPPLTNGNTIYF. In nucleotides, the CDR3 is TGTGCCAGCAGTCCGCCGCTGACCAATGGAAACACCATATATTTT.

The V call is TRBV9, the J call TRBJ2-3; 8 bases align to TRBD2. In germline, CDR1 is SGDLS, CDR2 YYNGEE. This CDR3 region has 16 residues. With V trimmed by 4 bases and J by 7 bases, 14 bases remained unmatched. The CDR3 loop is CASSKWGRAGANTQYF. CDR3 DNA sequence: TGTGCCAGCAGCAAGTGGGGGAGAGCGGGGGCCAATACGCAGTATTTT.

The chain has TRBV6-6 and TRBJ1-5; D not resolved. V lost 5 bases, J lost 6 bases, and 17 bases lay in between. Germline CDR1 MNHNY, CDR2 SVGAGI (reference sequence). The CDR3 runs 15 residues. The chain's CDR3 is CASSPTVTLSQPQHF. The DNA for the CDR3 is TGTGCCAGCAGTCCTACAGTTACCCTCAGTCAGCCCCAGCATTTT.

This sequence joins TRBV2 and TRBJ2-3; no definite D call. Germline CDR1 and CDR2: SNHLY and FYNNEI. The V end lost 4 bases, the J end lost 12 bases, and 14 bases lay between the germline ends. This CDR3 has 12 residues. For the CDR3, the DNA is TGTGCCAGCAGTGTTTCACCCAACTTACAGTATTTT. Its translation: CASSVSPNLQYF.

The chain employs TRBV5-1 and TRBJ2-2, with D uncertain. Trimming removed 0 bases from V and 2 bases from J, with 5 bases in between. This CDR3 has 14 residues. Germline V gives CDR1 SGHRS, CDR2 YFSETQ. The CDR3, as DNA: TGCGCCAGCAGCTTGGGCGGAAACACCGGGGAGCTGTTTTTT. Its protein product is CASSLGGNTGELFF.

The V gene is TRBV14, the J gene TRBJ2-5; tentative D call: TRBD2 (5 bases). The CDR3 sequence is 17 residues long. The V gene lost 5 bases and the J gene lost 3 bases, with 22 bases spanning the gap. CDR1 is SGHDN, CDR2 FVKESK, per germline. CDR3 residues: CASSDGGRAQPKETQYF. CDR3 nucleotides: TGTGCCAGCAGCGACGGTGGGCGGGCCCAACCTAAAGAGACCCAGTACTTC.

The V and J genes are TRBV7-2 and TRBJ1-1; D gene ambiguous. Trimming removed 3 bases from V and 1 base from J, with 3 bases in between. The CDR3 covers 12 residues. Germline CDR1 is SGHTA and CDR2 is FQGNSA. CDR3 DNA sequence: TGTGCCAGCAGCTTCCAGAACACTGAAGCTTTCTTT. It yields the protein CASSFQNTEAFF.